One and the same sample provided the 30 T cell receptor beta chains below, sequenced in a study of blood T cell repertoires in COVID-19. Some clones are missing from TCRdb's copy, which holds only in-frame ones; the method was immunoSEQ multiplex PCR. The table records some 280,000 clones, roughly 85% of them present only once. Sample: peripheral blood. All receptors derive from a woman aged 30 to 39 with active or convalescent COVID-19.

The chain has TRBV5-5 and TRBJ1-4, with 7 bases that match TRBD1. V lost 2 bases and J lost 2; bases outside the gene matches: 12. This CDR3 has 18 residues. CDR1 SGHKS and CDR2 YYEKEE come from the germline V gene (reference sequence). Here the CDR3 DNA reads TGTGCCAGCAGCTTAAGGGAAAGGGGGCGAGCTACTAATGAAAAACTGTTTTTT. Residues: CASSLRERGRATNEKLFF.

In this sample, this clone turned up once. This chain uses TRBV27 with TRBJ2-6; D unresolved. CDR3 length: 15 amino acids. With 4 bases removed from V and 0 bases from J, the gap between germline ends came to 7 bases. CDR1 is MNHEY and CDR2 is SMNVEV in the germline V gene (reference sequence). CDR3 protein: CASSSPGSGANVLTF. Here the CDR3 DNA reads TGTGCCAGCAGTTCCCCGGGCTCTGGGGCCAACGTCCTGACTTTC.

The J gene is TRBJ1-1, the V gene TRBV5-1; 7 bases align to TRBD1. CDR1 is SGHRS and CDR2 is YFSETQ in the germline V gene. The CDR3 consists of 14 residues. V lost 4 bases and J lost 1; bases outside the gene matches: 4. The CDR3 here is CASSDQGGNTEAFF. The CDR3 DNA is TGCGCCAGCAGCGACCAGGGGGGGAACACTGAAGCTTTCTTT. Full variable domain (outside the CDR3, taken from reference TRBV5-1 and TRBJ1-1): KAGVTQTPRYLIKTRGQQVTLSCSPISGHRSVSWYQQTPGQGLQFLFEYFSETQRNKGNFPGRFSGRQFSNSRSEMNVSTLELGDSALYLCASSDQGGNTEAFFGQGTRLTVV.

CDR3 sequence (DNA): TGTGCCAGCAGTTTAGTGCGCGGGAACTACGAGCAGTACTTC. Protein product: CASSLVRGNYEQYF. The chain has TRBV27 and TRBJ2-7, with a tentative D call TRBD2 (6 bases). The CDR3 is 14 residues long. CDR1 MNHEY and CDR2 SMNVEV come from the germline V gene (reference sequence). Trimming took 2 bases from V and 3 from J, leaving 11 bases between them.

The genes are TRBV3-1 (or the pseudogene TRBV3-2) and TRBJ1-4; TRBD1 is a possible D gene (5 bases). CDR3 size: 13 residues. Germline V gene data show CDR1 as LGHDT and CDR2 as YNNKEL (reference sequence). Deletions cut 4 bases from V and 5 bases from J, with 8 bases between. The CDR3 DNA follows: TGTGCCAGCAGCCGTCGACAGAATGAAAAACTGTTTTTT. It yields the protein CASSRRQNEKLFF.

The chain uses TRBV30 and TRBJ1-2; 8 nucleotides agree with TRBD1. V lost 8 bases and J lost 5; bases outside the gene matches: 7. The CDR3 extends over 12 amino acids. Germline CDR1 reads GTSNPN; CDR2 reads SVGIG (reference sequence). In DNA, the CDR3 is TGTGCCCGGGCAAGACAGGGGTATGGCTACACCTTC. As protein: CARARQGYGYTF.

The chain employs TRBV19 and TRBJ1-1; D call uncertain. Trimming took off 3 bases at V and 0 bases at J, with 8 bases between the two ends. CDR1 and CDR2 from the germline V gene are LNHDA and SQIVND (reference sequence). The CDR3 is 14 residues long. CDR3: CASSMWALNTEAFF. CDR3 coding DNA: TGTGCCAGTAGTATGTGGGCTCTGAACACTGAAGCTTTCTTT. Together with reference TRBV19 and TRBJ1-1, the CDR3 gives the full variable domain: DGGITQSPKYLFRKEGQNVTLSCEQNLNHDAMYWYRQDPGQGLRLIYYSQIVNDFQKGDIAEGYSVSREKKESFPLTVTSAQKNPTAFYLCASSMWALNTEAFFGQGTRLTVV.

A few counts support this clone. The chain combines TRBV3-1 (or the pseudogene TRBV3-2) with TRBJ1-4; the match to TRBD1 covers 8 bases. Per the germline V gene, CDR1 is LGHDT and CDR2 is YNNKEL (reference sequence). The CDR3 runs 14 residues. The V segment lost 4 bases and the J segment 5 bases; nucleotides outside the gene matches: 3. CDR3: CASSRGQDNEKLFF. The CDR3, as DNA: TGTGCCAGCAGCCGGGGACAGGACAATGAAAAACTGTTTTTT.

This clone was counted a single time. The chain links TRBV2 to TRBJ1-5, with 10 bases identical to TRBD1. The CDR3 contains 15 residues. CDR1 and CDR2 (germline): SNHLY, FYNNEI. V gave up 6 bases and J gave up 7 bases; unmatched junction bases: 9. The CDR3, as DNA: TGTGCCAGCAGGGGGGGGACAGGGGCTCGACAGCCCCAGCATTTT. Translated, it gives CASRGGTGARQPQHF.

The rearrangement links TRBV5-1 to TRBJ1-6; weak D call: TRBD1 (6 bases). V lost 1 base, J lost 8 bases, and 10 bases lay in between. Germline V CDR1 and CDR2: SGHRS, YFSETQ. This CDR3 spans 14 amino acids. The CDR3 DNA sequence: TGCGCCAGCAGCTTGAGGGGGTACGATTCACCCCTCCACTTT. Translated: CASSLRGYDSPLHF.

About this clone: A much larger clone sits a single nucleotide away, making a read error possible. The chain employs TRBV5-5 and TRBJ1-2; maybe TRBD1 (5 bases). The CDR3 has 13 residues. Germline V gene sequence: CDR1 SGHKS, CDR2 YYEKEE (reference sequence). Trimming shortened V by 2 bases and J by 1 base, and 6 bases separated the two germline ends. In nucleotides, the CDR3 is TGTGCCAGCAGCTTAGACAGTAACTATGGCTACACCTTC. Translation: CASSLDSNYGYTF.

This clone was observed once. V and J are TRBV2 and TRBJ2-3, with D uncertain. The CDR3 spans 14 residues. The ends were cut back, 3 bases at V and 1 base at J, with 8 bases in the middle. The germline V gene has CDR1 SNHLY and CDR2 FYNNEI. CDR3 DNA sequence: TGTGCCAGCAGTGACGGAGTCGGCACAGATACGCAGTATTTT. Translated, it gives CASSDGVGTDTQYF.

V is TRBV6-2 or TRBV6-3 and J is TRBJ1-4; 7 bases match TRBD1. Per germline, CDR1 MNHEY and CDR2 SVGEGT. The junction had 11 bases not matched to a gene; V was cut back by 6 bases and J by 4 bases. The CDR3 sequence is 16 residues long. The CDR3 region is CASSQTPGQFNEKLFF. CDR3 DNA: TGTGCCAGCAGCCAAACCCCGGGACAGTTTAATGAAAAACTGTTTTTT.

V and J are TRBV24-1 and TRBJ1-2; 7 nucleotides match TRBD1. Trimming at V came to 5 bases and at J to 8 bases, leaving 10 bases not matched to a gene. The CDR3 totals 14 residues. The V gene's germline CDR1 is KGHDR and CDR2 SFDVKD. The CDR3 sequence is CATSAGEGARGYTF. Written as DNA, the CDR3 is TGTGCCACCAGTGCTGGAGAGGGGGCGCGAGGCTACACCTTC.

V usage is TRBV4-2 and J usage is TRBJ1-6; D possibly corresponds to TRBD1 (5 bases). V lost 0 bases to trimming and J lost 10 bases, with 7 bases between them. CDR3 size: 13 residues. Germline CDR1 and CDR2: LGHNA and YNFKEQ. The CDR3 region is CASSQEKGSPLHF. CDR3 in DNA: TGTGCCAGCAGCCAAGAGAAGGGGTCACCCCTCCACTTT.

J is TRBJ2-5 and V is TRBV4-3, with 8 bases fitting TRBD2. CDR1 is LGHNA, CDR2 YSLEER, per germline. This CDR3 spans 15 amino acids. The V segment lost 4 bases and the J segment 3 bases; nucleotides outside the gene matches: 7. CDR3 residues: CASSPTGTSEETQYF. The CDR3 DNA follows: TGCGCCAGCAGCCCGACCGGGACTAGTGAAGAGACCCAGTACTTC.

The V call is TRBV30, the J call TRBJ2-5, with a weak D call TRBD2 (5 bases). This CDR3 has 13 residues. Between the trimmed V and J ends, which lost 2 bases and 2 bases, there was a span of 9 bases. Germline V gene lookup returns CDR1 GTSNPN and CDR2 SVGIG (reference sequence). CDR3 residues: CAWSTSGQETQYF. The CDR3 coding sequence is TGTGCCTGGAGTACCAGCGGACAAGAGACCCAGTACTTC. Based on the CDR3 plus reference TRBV30 and TRBJ2-5, the full variable domain is SQTIHQWPATLVQPVGSPLSLECTVEGTSNPNLYWYRQAAGRGLQLLFYSVGIGQISSEVPQNLSASRPQDRQFILSSKKLLLSDSGFYLCAWSTSGQETQYFGPGTRLLVL.

This clone was counted once. This chain joins TRBV30 and TRBJ2-7; tentative D call: TRBD2 (5 bases). This CDR3 has 13 residues. Trimming shortened V by 2 bases and J by 3 bases, and 11 bases separated the two germline ends. Germline lookup yields CDR1 GTSNPN and CDR2 SVGIG (reference sequence). The CDR3 region has the DNA TGTGCCTGGAGTCCCGGACTCAGCTACGAGCAGTACTTC. Its translation: CAWSPGLSYEQYF.

This sequence joins TRBV28 and TRBJ1-6, with no clear D. Trimming pared 5 bases from V and 7 bases from J, leaving 15 bases between. Germline CDR1 MDHEN, CDR2 SYDVKM. The CDR3 totals 15 residues. CDR3 nucleotide sequence: TGTGCCAGCAGTACCCCCGGCAGCAGGAATTCACCCCTCCACTTT. It translates to CASSTPGSRNSPLHF.

The rearrangement joins TRBV12-3 or TRBV12-4 to TRBJ1-3, with 9 bases fitting TRBD1. The junction had 5 bases not matched to a gene; V was cut back by 6 bases and J by 8 bases. The length of the CDR3 is 13 residues. CDR3 DNA sequence: TGTGCCAGCAGCGTACAGGGGGCCTACACCATATATTTT. It yields the protein CASSVQGAYTIYF.

Details on this clone: Other nucleotide sequences in the sample specify the same CDR3. This chain joins TRBV7-9 and TRBJ1-3; no definite D call. The V and J ends lost 5 bases and 0 bases respectively, with 14 bases between them. CDR1 and CDR2 (germline): SEHNR, FQNEAQ (reference sequence). CDR3 length: 16 amino acids. CDR3 bases: TGTGCCAGCAGCCCCCTGGGCCAGTCCTCTGGAAACACCATATATTTT. Protein sequence: CASSPLGQSSGNTIYF.

The gene calls are TRBV29-1 and TRBJ1-6; no reliable D call. The CDR3 loop spans 12 amino acids. CDR1 is SQVTM, CDR2 ANQGSEA, per germline. V lost 6 bases and J 10 bases, leaving 13 bases between the germline ends. The CDR3 nucleotides read TGCAGCGTAGGATCAGCGGGCTCACCCCTCCACTTT. It encodes CSVGSAGSPLHF.

This chain joins TRBV11-3 and TRBJ2-7; 10 bases line up with TRBD1. CDR3 length: 15 residues. The germline CDR1 and CDR2 sequences are SGHNT and YENEEA. V lost 5 bases and J lost 0; bases outside the gene matches: 4. CDR3 coding DNA: TGTGCCAGCAGCCGAGGACAGGGGGTCTCCTACGAGCAGTACTTC. Translation: CASSRGQGVSYEQYF. Based on the CDR3 plus reference TRBV11-3 and TRBJ2-7, the full variable domain is EAGVVQSPRYKIIEKKQPVAFWCNPISGHNTLYWYLQNLGQGPELLIRYENEEAVDDSQLPKDRFSAERLKGVDSTLKIQPAELGDSAVYLCASSRGQGVSYEQYFGPGTRLTVT.

This sequence joins TRBV12-3 or TRBV12-4 and TRBJ1-1, with D perhaps TRBD1 (5 bases). The V end was cut by 1 base, the J end by 4 bases, with 7 bases between. The length of the CDR3 is 13 residues. In DNA form, the CDR3 reads TGTGCCAGCAGTTTAGGACAGTCCACTGAAGCTTTCTTT. This translates into CASSLGQSTEAFF.

The chain couples TRBV13 to TRBJ2-1, with TRBD1 identical over 8 bases. Trimming at V came to 2 bases and at J to 7 bases, leaving 19 bases not matched to a gene. The CDR3 covers 19 residues. The germline V gene encodes CDR1 PRHDT and CDR2 FYEKMQ (reference sequence). This CDR3 reads CASSLRTWGQELGENEQFF. CDR3 sequence (DNA): TGTGCCAGCAGCTTACGAACATGGGGACAGGAGTTGGGGGAGAATGAGCAGTTCTTC.

The chain carries TRBV6-2 or TRBV6-3 and TRBJ2-1; possibly TRBD2 for D (5 bases). The V gene's germline CDR1 is MNHEY and CDR2 SVGEGT. The V gene lost 0 bases and the J gene lost 6 bases, with 12 bases spanning the gap. The CDR3 runs to 15 residues. The DNA of the CDR3 is TGTGCCAGCAGTTACTCTATCGACGGGGTCAATGAGCAGTTCTTC. This codes for CASSYSIDGVNEQFF.

This rearrangement joins TRBV2 to TRBJ2-5, with 9 positions matching TRBD1. The germline V gene encodes CDR1 SNHLY and CDR2 FYNNEI. The CDR3 is 15 amino acids. V gave up 4 bases and J gave up 2 bases; unmatched junction bases: 5. The chain's CDR3 is CASSGDRENQETQYF. CDR3 DNA sequence: TGTGCCAGCAGTGGGGACAGGGAGAATCAAGAGACCCAGTACTTC.

The chain couples TRBV27 to TRBJ2-3; D gene unclear. The CDR3 runs to 15 residues. Trimming removed 1 base from V and 5 bases from J, with 13 bases in between. Germline lookup yields CDR1 MNHEY and CDR2 SMNVEV (reference sequence). In DNA form, the CDR3 reads TGTGCCAGCAGTTTATTCTACGCCAGCGAAGATACGCAGTATTTT. Amino acid sequence: CASSLFYASEDTQYF.

The V gene is TRBV3-1 (or the pseudogene TRBV3-2), the J gene TRBJ1-4; TRBD1 aligns across 8 bases. Per germline, CDR1 LGHDT and CDR2 YNNKEL (reference sequence). V trimming: 2 bases; J trimming: 3 bases; junction bases outside the gene matches: 2. This CDR3 has 15 residues. CDR3 sequence: CASSQRTGPNEKLFF. In DNA, the CDR3 is TGTGCCAGCAGCCAACGGACAGGGCCTAATGAAAAACTGTTTTTT.

CDR3 in amino acids: CASSQRDRIFSGANVLTF. The CDR3 DNA reads as TGTGCCAGCAGCCAGAGGGACAGGATATTCTCTGGGGCCAACGTCCTGACTTTC. The rearrangement links TRBV3-1 (or the pseudogene TRBV3-2) to TRBJ2-6; 8 bases agree with TRBD1. The junction had 7 bases not matched to a gene; V was cut back by 3 bases and J by 0 bases. Per the germline V gene, CDR1 is LGHDT and CDR2 is YNNKEL (reference sequence). The CDR3 covers 18 residues.